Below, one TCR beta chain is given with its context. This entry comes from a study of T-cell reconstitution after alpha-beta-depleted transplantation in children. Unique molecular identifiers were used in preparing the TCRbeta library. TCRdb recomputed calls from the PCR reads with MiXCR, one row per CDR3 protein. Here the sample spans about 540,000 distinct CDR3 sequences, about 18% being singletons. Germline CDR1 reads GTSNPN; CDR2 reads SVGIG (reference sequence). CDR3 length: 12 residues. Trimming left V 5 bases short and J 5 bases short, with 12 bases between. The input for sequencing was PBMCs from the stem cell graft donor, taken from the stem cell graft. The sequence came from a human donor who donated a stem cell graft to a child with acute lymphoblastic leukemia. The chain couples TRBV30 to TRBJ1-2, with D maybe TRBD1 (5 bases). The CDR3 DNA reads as TGTGCCTGGGGGGCTCTACCTTATGGCTACACCTTC. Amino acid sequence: CAWGALPYGYTF. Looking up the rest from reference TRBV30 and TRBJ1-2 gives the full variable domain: SQTIHQWPATLVQPVGSPLSLECTVEGTSNPNLYWYRQAAGRGLQLLFYSVGIGQISSEVPQNLSASRPQDRQFILSSKKLLLSDSGFYLCAWGALPYGYTFGSGTRLTVV.